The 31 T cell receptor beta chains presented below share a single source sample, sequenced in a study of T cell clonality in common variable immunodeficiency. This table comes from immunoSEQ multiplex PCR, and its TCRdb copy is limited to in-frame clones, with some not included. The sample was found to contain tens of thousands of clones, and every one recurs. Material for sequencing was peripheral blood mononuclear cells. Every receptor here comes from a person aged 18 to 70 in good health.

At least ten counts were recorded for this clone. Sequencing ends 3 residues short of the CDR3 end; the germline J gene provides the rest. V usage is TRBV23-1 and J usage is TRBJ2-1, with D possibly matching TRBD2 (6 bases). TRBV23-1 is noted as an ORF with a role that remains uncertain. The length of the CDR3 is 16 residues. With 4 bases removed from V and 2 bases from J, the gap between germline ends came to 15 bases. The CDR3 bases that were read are TGCGCCAGCAGTCTCCCCGACGGGACTCCCTACAATGAG. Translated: CASSLPDGTPYNE. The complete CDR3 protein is CASSLPDGTPYNEQFF.

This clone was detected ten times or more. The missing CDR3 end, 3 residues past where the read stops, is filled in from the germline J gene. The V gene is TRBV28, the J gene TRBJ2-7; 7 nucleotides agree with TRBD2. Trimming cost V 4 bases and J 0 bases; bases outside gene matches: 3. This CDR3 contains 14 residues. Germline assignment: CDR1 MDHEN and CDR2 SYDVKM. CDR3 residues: CASSWDYSSYEQYF. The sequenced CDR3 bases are TGTGCCAGCAGTTGGGACTACAGCTCCTACGAG.

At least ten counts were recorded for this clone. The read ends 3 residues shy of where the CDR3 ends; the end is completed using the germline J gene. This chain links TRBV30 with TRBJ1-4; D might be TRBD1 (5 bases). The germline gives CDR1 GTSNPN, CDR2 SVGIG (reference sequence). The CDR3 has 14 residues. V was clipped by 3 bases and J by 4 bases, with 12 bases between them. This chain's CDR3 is CAWRRGRFNEKLFF. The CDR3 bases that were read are TGTGCCTGGAGGAGGGGTCGGTTTAATGAAAAA.

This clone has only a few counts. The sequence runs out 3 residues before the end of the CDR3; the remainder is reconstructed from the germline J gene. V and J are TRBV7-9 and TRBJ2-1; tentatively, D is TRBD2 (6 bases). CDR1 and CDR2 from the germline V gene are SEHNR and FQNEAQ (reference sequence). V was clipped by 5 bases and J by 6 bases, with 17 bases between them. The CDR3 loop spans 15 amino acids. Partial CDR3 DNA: TGTGCCAGCAGCAGGGGACTCCGGGGCCGCAATGAG. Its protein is CASSRGLRGRNE. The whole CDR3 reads CASSRGLRGRNEQFF.

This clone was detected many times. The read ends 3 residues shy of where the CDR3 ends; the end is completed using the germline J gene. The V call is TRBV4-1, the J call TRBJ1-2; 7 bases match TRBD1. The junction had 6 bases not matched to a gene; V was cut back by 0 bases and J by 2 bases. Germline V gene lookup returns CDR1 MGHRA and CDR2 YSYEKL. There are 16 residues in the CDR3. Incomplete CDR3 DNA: TGCGCCAGCAGCCAAGAACAGAACAGGGGAAACTATGGC. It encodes CASSQEQNRGNYG. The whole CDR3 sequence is CASSQEQNRGNYGYTF.

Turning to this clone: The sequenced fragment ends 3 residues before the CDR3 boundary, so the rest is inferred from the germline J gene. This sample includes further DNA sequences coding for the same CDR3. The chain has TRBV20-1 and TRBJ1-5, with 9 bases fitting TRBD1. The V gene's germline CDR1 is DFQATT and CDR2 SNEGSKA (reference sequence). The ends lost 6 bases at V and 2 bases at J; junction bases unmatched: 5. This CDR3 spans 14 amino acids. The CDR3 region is CSARGQGGNQPQHF. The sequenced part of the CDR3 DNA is TGCAGTGCCAGGGGACAGGGCGGCAATCAGCCC.

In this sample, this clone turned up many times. The CDR3 loop is CAWTLTSNTEAFF. The part of the CDR3 DNA that was read is TGTGCCTGGACCCTTACATCGAACACTGAA. The V call is TRBV30, the J call TRBJ1-1; D unclear. From the germline J gene comes the end of the CDR3, since the read stops 3 residues before it. Trimming stripped 4 bases from V and 1 base from J, with 10 bases between. Germline values: CDR1 GTSNPN, CDR2 SVGIG (reference sequence). The CDR3 is 13 residues long.

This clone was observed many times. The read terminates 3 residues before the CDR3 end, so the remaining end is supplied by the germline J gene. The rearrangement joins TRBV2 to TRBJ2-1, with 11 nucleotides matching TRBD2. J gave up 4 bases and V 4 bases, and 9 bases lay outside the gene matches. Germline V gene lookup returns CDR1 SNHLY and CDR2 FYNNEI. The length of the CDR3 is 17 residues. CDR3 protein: CASSGNSGRAGYNEQFF. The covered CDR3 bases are TGTGCCAGCAGTGGGAATAGCGGGAGGGCAGGATACAATGAG.

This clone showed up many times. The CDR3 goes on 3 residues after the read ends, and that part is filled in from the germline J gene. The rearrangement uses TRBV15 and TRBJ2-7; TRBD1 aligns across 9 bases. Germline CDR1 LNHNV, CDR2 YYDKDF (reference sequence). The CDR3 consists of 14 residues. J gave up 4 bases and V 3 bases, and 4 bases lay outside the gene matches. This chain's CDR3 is CATSRDRGGYEQYF. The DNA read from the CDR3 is TGTGCCACCAGCAGGGACAGGGGTGGGTACGAG.

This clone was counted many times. The CDR3 reads CASSSRAGFYNEQFF. CDR3 DNA, as far as it was read: TGTGCCAGCAGTTCGAGAGCGGGGTTTTACAATGAG. V and J are TRBV6-2 or TRBV6-3 and TRBJ2-1; 7 bases line up with TRBD2. The read ends 3 residues early relative to the CDR3; the germline J gene fills the gap. The CDR3 spans 15 residues. Trimming at V came to 4 bases and at J to 4 bases, leaving 7 bases not matched to a gene. CDR1 and CDR2 (germline): MNHEY, SVGEGT.

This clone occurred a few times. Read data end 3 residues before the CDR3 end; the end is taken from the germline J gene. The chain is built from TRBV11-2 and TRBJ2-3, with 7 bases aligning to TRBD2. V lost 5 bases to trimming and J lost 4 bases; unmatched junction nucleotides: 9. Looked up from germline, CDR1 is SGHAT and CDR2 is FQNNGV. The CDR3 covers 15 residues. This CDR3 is CASSRNGLDADTQYF. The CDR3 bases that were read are TGTGCCAGCAGCCGGAACGGACTAGACGCAGATACG.

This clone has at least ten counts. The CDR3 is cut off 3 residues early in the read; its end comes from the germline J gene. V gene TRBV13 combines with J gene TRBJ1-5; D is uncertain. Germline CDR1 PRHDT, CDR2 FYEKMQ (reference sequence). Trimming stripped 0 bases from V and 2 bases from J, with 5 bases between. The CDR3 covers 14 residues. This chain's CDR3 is CASSLGPGNQPQHF. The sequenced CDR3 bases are TGTGCCAGCAGCTTAGGCCCGGGCAATCAGCCC.

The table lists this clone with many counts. CDR3 protein: CASSIDPGGSTEAFF. Incomplete CDR3 DNA: TGTGCCAGTAGTATAGATCCAGGGGGGAGCACTGAA. V usage is TRBV19 and J usage is TRBJ1-1; the match to TRBD1 covers 7 bases. The CDR3 is cut off 3 residues early in the read; its end comes from the germline J gene. CDR1 is LNHDA and CDR2 is SQIVND in the germline V gene (reference sequence). The CDR3 covers 15 residues. The V segment lost 0 bases and the J segment 4 bases; nucleotides outside the gene matches: 5.

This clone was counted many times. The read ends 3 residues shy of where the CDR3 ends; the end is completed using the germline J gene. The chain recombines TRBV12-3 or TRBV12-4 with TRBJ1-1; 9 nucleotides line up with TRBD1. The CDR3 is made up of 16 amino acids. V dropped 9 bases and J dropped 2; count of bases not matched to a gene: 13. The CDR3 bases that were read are TGTGCCAGTAATTGGGGACAGGGTTTCAGAAACACTGAA. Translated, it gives CASNWGQGFRNTE. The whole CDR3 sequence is CASNWGQGFRNTEAFF.

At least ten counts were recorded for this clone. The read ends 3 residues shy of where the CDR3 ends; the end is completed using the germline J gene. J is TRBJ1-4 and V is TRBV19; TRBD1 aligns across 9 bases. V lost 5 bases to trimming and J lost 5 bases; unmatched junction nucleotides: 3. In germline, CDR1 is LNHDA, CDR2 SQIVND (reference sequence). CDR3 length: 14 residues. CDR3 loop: CASSGTGRNEKLFF. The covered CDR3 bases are TGTGCCAGTAGTGGGACAGGGAGGAATGAAAAA.

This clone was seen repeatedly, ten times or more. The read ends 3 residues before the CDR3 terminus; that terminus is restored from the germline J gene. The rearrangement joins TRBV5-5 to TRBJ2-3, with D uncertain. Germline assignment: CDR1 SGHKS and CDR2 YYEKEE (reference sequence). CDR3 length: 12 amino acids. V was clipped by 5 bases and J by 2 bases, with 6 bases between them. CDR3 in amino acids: CASRGNTDTQYF. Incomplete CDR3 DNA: TGTGCCAGCAGGGGCAACACAGATACG.

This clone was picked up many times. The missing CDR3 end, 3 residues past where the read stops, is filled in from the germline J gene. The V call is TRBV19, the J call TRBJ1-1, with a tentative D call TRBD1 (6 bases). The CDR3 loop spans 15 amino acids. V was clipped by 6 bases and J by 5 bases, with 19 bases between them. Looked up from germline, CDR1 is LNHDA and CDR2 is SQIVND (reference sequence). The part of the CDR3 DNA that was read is TGTGCCAGTAGCGACGTGGGTAGGGGGGGGACTGAA. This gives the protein CASSDVGRGGTE. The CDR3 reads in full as CASSDVGRGGTEAFF.

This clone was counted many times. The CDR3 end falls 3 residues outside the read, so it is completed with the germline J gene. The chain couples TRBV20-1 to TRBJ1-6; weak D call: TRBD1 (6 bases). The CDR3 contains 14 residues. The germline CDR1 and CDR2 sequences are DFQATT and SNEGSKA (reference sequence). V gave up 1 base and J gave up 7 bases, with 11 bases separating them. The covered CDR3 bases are TGCAGTGCTAGAGTCGCAGGGGACAATTCACCC. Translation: CSARVAGDNSP. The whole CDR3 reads CSARVAGDNSPLHF.

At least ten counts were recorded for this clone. The CDR3 DNA, read in part, is TGTGCCAGCAGCGTAGGAGCTAGCGGGGGCGGTGAG. Translation: CASSVGASGGGE. The complete CDR3 protein is CASSVGASGGGEQFF. The rearrangement links TRBV9 to TRBJ2-1, with 10 bases that match TRBD2. Sequencing ends 3 residues short of the CDR3 end; the germline J gene provides the rest. CDR3 length: 15 amino acids. From germline, CDR1 is SGDLS and CDR2 YYNGEE. V was pared by 0 bases and J by 9 bases, with 6 bases of the junction left unmatched.

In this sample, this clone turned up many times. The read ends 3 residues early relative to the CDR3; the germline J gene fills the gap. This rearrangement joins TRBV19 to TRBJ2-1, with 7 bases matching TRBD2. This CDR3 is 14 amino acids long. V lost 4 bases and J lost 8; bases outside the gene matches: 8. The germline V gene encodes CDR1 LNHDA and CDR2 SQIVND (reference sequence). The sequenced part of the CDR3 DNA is TGTGCCAGTAGTAAGCGGGATGCGGGCGATGAG. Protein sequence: CASSKRDAGDE. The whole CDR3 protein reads CASSKRDAGDEQFF.

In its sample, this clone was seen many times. CDR3 in amino acids: CASSPRGGSPLHF. CDR3 DNA, as far as it was read: TGTGCCAGCAGCCCGAGGGGGGGTTCACCC. The rearrangement joins TRBV28 to TRBJ1-6; tentative D call: TRBD1 (6 bases). The CDR3 goes on 3 residues after the read ends, and that part is filled in from the germline J gene. Trimming took off 6 bases at V and 9 bases at J, with 12 bases between the two ends. The CDR3 covers 13 residues. Germline loops: CDR1 MDHEN, CDR2 SYDVKM. Full variable domain (remainder filled in from reference TRBV28 and TRBJ1-6): DVKVTQSSRYLVKRTGEKVFLECVQDMDHENMFWYRQDPGLGLRLIYFSYDVKMKEKGDIPEGYSVSREKKERFSLILESASTNQTSMYLCASSPRGGSPLHFGNGTRLTVT.

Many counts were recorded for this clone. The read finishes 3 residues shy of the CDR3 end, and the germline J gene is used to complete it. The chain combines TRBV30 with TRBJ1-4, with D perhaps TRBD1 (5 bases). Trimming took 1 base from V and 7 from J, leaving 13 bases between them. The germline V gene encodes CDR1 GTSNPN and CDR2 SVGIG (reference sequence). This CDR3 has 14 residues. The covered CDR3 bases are TGTGCCTGGAGTGAAGGGCGGGGCGGTGAAAAA. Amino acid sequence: CAWSEGRGGEK. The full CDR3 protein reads CAWSEGRGGEKLFF.

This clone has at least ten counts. The CDR3 protein is CASSQRSPVYNEQFF. The DNA read from the CDR3 is TGTGCCAGCAGCCAAAGGTCTCCTGTCTACAATGAG. The chain combines TRBV14 with TRBJ2-1; D ambiguous. From the germline J gene comes the end of the CDR3, since the read stops 3 residues before it. The germline gives CDR1 SGHDN, CDR2 FVKESK. Trimming pared 2 bases from V and 3 bases from J, leaving 11 bases between. CDR3 length: 15 amino acids.

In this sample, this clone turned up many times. CDR3 region: CASTLSVGEQFF. Incomplete CDR3 DNA: TGTGCCAGCACACTTTCGGTTGGTGAG. The rearrangement uses TRBV12-3 or TRBV12-4 and TRBJ2-1; D gene uncertain. From the germline J gene comes the end of the CDR3, since the read stops 3 residues before it. There are 12 residues in the CDR3. Trimming took 7 bases from V and 9 from J, leaving 13 bases between them.

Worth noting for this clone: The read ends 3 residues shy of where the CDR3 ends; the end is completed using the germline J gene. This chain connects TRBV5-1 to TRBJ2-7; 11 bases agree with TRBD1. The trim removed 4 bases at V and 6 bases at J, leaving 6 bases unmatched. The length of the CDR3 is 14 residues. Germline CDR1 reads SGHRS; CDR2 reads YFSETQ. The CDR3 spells CASSTGTGGGEQYF. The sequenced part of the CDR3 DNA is TGCGCCAGCAGCACCGGGACAGGGGGAGGCGAG.

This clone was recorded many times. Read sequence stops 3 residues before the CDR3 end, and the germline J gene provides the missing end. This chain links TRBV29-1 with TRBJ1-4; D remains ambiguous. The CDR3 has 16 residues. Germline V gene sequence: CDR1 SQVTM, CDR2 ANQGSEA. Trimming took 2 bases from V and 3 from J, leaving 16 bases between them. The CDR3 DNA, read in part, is TGCAGCGTTGAAATCAACGCGGGCCTTCCTAATGAAAAA. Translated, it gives CSVEINAGLPNEK. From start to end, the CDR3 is CSVEINAGLPNEKLFF.

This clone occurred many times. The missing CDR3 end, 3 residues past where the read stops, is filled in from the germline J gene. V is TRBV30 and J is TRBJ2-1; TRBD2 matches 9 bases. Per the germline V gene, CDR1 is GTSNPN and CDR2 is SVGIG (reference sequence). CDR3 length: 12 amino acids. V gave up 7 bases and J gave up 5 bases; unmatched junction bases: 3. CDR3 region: CAFSGSHNEQFF. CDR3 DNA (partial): TGTGCCTTTAGCGGGAGCCACAATGAG. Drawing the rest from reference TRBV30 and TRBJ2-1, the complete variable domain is SQTIHQWPATLVQPVGSPLSLECTVEGTSNPNLYWYRQAAGRGLQLLFYSVGIGQISSEVPQNLSASRPQDRQFILSSKKLLLSDSGFYLCAFSGSHNEQFFGPGTRLTVL.

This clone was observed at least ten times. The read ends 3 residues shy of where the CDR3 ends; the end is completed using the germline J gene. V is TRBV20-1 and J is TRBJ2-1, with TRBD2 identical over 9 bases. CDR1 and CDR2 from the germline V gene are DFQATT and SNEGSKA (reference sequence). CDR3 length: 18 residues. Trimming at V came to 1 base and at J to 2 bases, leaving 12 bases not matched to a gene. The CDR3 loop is CSARVAGVWRITYNEQFF. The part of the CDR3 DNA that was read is TGCAGTGCTAGAGTAGCGGGAGTTTGGCGAATCACCTACAATGAG.

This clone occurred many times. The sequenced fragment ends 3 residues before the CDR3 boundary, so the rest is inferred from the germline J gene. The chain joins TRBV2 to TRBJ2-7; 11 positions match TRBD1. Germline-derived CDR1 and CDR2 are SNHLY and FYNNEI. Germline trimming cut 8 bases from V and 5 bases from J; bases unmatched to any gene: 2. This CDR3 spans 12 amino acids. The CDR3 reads CASGQGADEQYF. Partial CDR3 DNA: TGTGCCAGCGGACAGGGGGCGGACGAG. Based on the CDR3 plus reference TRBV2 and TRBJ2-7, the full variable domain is EPEVTQTPSHQVTQMGQEVILRCVPISNHLYFYWYRQILGQKVEFLVSFYNNEISEKSEIFDDQFSVERPDGSNFTLKIRSTKLEDSAMYFCASGQGADEQYFGPGTRLTVT.

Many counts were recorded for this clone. CDR3 DNA, as far as it was read: TGCGCCAGCAGCGAGGACATATTGACAGAA. This sequence encodes CASSEDILTE. The complete CDR3 reads CASSEDILTEAFF. This rearrangement joins TRBV5-1 to TRBJ1-1; D possibly corresponds to TRBD1 (5 bases). Sequencing ends 3 residues short of the CDR3 end; the germline J gene provides the rest. Per germline, CDR1 SGHRS and CDR2 YFSETQ. CDR3 length: 13 residues.

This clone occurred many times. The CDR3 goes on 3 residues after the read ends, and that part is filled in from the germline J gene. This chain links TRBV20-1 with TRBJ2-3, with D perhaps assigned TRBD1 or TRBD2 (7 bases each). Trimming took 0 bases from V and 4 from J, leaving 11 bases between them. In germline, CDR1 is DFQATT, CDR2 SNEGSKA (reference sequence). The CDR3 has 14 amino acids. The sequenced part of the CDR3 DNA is TGCAGTGCTAGAGATGGGAGGGGGCCAGATACG. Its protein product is CSARDGRGPDT. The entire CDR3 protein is CSARDGRGPDTQYF.